Listed below are T cell receptor beta chains from one sample, sequenced in a study of cytomegalovirus exposure and HLA in healthy donors. Sequencing used immunoSEQ multiplex PCR; TCRdb keeps in-frame clones, though not all of them. This sample has roughly 160,000 clones, with about 68% found just once. Sequenced: PBMCs. The receptors were gathered from a female donor in good health and CMV-seronegative. Each CDR3 is given with its conserved first and last residue. Each record gives: clone size, V gene, J gene, D gene, CDR3 protein, CDR3 DNA. A D gene is named only where the DNA matches it firmly. Part of the rows lack a size; the others show once, few, many or a class for expanded clones.

abundance: few; v_gene: TRBV6-5; j_gene: TRBJ1-1; d_gene: -; CDR3aa: CASGLRGTNTEAFF; CDR3nt: TGTGCCAGCGGGCTGAGGGGGACGAACACTGAAGCTTTCTTT
abundance: -; v_gene: TRBV29-1; j_gene: TRBJ2-1; d_gene: TRBD2; CDR3aa: CSVNLSGRAGEQFF; CDR3nt: TGCAGCGTCAACCTTAGCGGGAGGGCCGGTGAGCAGTTCTTC
abundance: once; v_gene: TRBV5-1; j_gene: TRBJ2-1; d_gene: TRBD2; CDR3aa: CASSLVAGAISSYNEQFF; CDR3nt: TGCGCCAGCAGCTTGGTCGCGGGAGCTATAAGCTCCTACAATGAGCAGTTCTTC
abundance: -; v_gene: TRBV5-1; j_gene: TRBJ1-2; d_gene: TRBD1; CDR3aa: CASSVDRSYGYTF; CDR3nt: TGCGCCAGCAGCGTGGACAGGAGCTATGGCTACACCTTC
abundance: -; v_gene: TRBV5-6; j_gene: TRBJ2-3; d_gene: -; CDR3aa: CASSLVGPSTDTQYF; CDR3nt: TGTGCCAGCAGCTTGGTGGGGCCAAGCACAGATACGCAGTATTTT
abundance: -; v_gene: TRBV5-1; j_gene: TRBJ1-5; d_gene: -; CDR3aa: CASSATGNSNQPQHF; CDR3nt: TGCGCCAGCAGCGCAACAGGAAATAGCAATCAGCCCCAGCATTTT
abundance: few; v_gene: TRBV7-9; j_gene: TRBJ2-4; d_gene: -; CDR3aa: CASSLDRGGEAKNIQYF; CDR3nt: TGTGCCAGCAGCCTAGACCGCGGGGGCGAAGCCAAAAACATTCAGTACTTC
abundance: -; v_gene: TRBV28; j_gene: TRBJ2-3; d_gene: TRBD2; CDR3aa: CASSLIGGSTTDTQYF; CDR3nt: TGTGCCAGCAGTTTAATCGGCGGGAGTACCACAGATACGCAGTATTTT
abundance: -; v_gene: TRBV14; j_gene: TRBJ2-3; d_gene: -; CDR3aa: CASSQDRADTQYF; CDR3nt: TGTGCCAGCAGCCAAGATCGAGCGGATACGCAGTATTTT
abundance: few; v_gene: TRBV5-1; j_gene: TRBJ2-7; d_gene: TRBD2; CDR3aa: CASSLGLAGREQYF; CDR3nt: TGCGCCAGCAGCTTGGGACTAGCGGGGCGCGAGCAGTACTTC
abundance: -; v_gene: TRBV4-1; j_gene: TRBJ2-1; d_gene: TRBD2; CDR3aa: CASSRPGTRVEQFF; CDR3nt: TGCGCCAGCAGCCGCCCCGGGACTAGGGTTGAGCAGTTCTTC
abundance: -; v_gene: TRBV29-1; j_gene: TRBJ1-1; d_gene: TRBD1; CDR3aa: CSADRGLGNTEAFF; CDR3nt: TGCAGCGCTGACAGGGGCCTAGGGAACACTGAAGCTTTCTTT
abundance: -; v_gene: TRBV7-9; j_gene: TRBJ1-3; d_gene: -; CDR3aa: CASSLGVGSGNTIYF; CDR3nt: TGTGCCAGCAGCCTGGGAGTTGGCTCTGGAAACACCATATATTTT
abundance: once; v_gene: TRBV6-5; j_gene: TRBJ2-5; d_gene: -; CDR3aa: CASILLGTQYF; CDR3nt: TGTGCCAGCATTTTGCTAGGGACCCAGTACTTC
abundance: -; v_gene: TRBV5-1; j_gene: TRBJ2-7; d_gene: TRBD1; CDR3aa: CASRGQGPEYEQYF; CDR3nt: TGCGCCAGCAGGGGACAGGGGCCCGAGTACGAGCAGTACTTC
abundance: -; v_gene: TRBV19; j_gene: TRBJ1-2; d_gene: TRBD1; CDR3aa: CASSPTGNYGYTF; CDR3nt: TGTGCCAGTAGTCCGACAGGGAACTATGGCTACACCTTC
abundance: -; v_gene: TRBV4-2; j_gene: TRBJ2-7; d_gene: TRBD1; CDR3aa: CASSRDRAYEQYF; CDR3nt: TGTGCCAGCAGCCGAGACAGGGCCTACGAGCAGTACTTC
abundance: -; v_gene: TRBV7-9; j_gene: TRBJ2-7; d_gene: TRBD2; CDR3aa: CASSSLAGVTEQYF; CDR3nt: TGTGCCAGCAGCTCCTTAGCGGGAGTTACCGAGCAGTACTTC
abundance: few; v_gene: TRBV12-5; j_gene: TRBJ2-5; d_gene: TRBD2; CDR3aa: CASGFGTSGTVRETQYF; CDR3nt: TGTGCTAGTGGTTTTGGGACTAGCGGGACAGTCCGGGAGACCCAGTACTTC
abundance: -; v_gene: TRBV30; j_gene: TRBJ2-1; d_gene: TRBD2; CDR3aa: CAWSRERGYNEQFF; CDR3nt: TGTGCCTGGAGTCGAGAGCGGGGCTACAATGAGCAGTTCTTC
abundance: -; v_gene: TRBV4-3; j_gene: TRBJ1-2; d_gene: -; CDR3aa: CASSQNRGGRGYTF; CDR3nt: TGCGCCAGCAGCCAAAATAGGGGGGGCCGAGGCTACACCTTC
abundance: -; v_gene: TRBV7-2; j_gene: TRBJ2-1; d_gene: -; CDR3aa: CASSPWGTSGRNEQFF; CDR3nt: TGTGCCAGCAGCCCCTGGGGGACTTCAGGTCGGAATGAGCAGTTCTTC
abundance: few; v_gene: TRBV5-1; j_gene: TRBJ1-2; d_gene: -; CDR3aa: CASSPTTDIYGYTF; CDR3nt: TGCGCCAGCAGCCCGACGACAGATATCTATGGCTACACCTTC
abundance: -; v_gene: TRBV7-9; j_gene: TRBJ2-5; d_gene: -; CDR3aa: CASSWRPVLQETQYF; CDR3nt: TGTGCCAGCAGCTGGCGGCCAGTCCTACAAGAGACCCAGTACTTC
abundance: -; v_gene: TRBV7-2; j_gene: TRBJ1-2; d_gene: -; CDR3aa: CASSLEGNYGYTF; CDR3nt: TGTGCCAGCAGCTTGGAGGGAAACTATGGCTACACCTTC
abundance: -; v_gene: TRBV7-2; j_gene: TRBJ2-3; d_gene: -; CDR3aa: CASSPSETDTQYF; CDR3nt: TGTGCCAGCAGCCCTTCCGAGACAGATACGCAGTATTTT
abundance: few; v_gene: TRBV28; j_gene: TRBJ2-7; d_gene: TRBD2; CDR3aa: CASSLTSGGSYEQYF; CDR3nt: TGTGCCAGCAGCCTCACTAGCGGGGGCTCCTACGAGCAGTACTTC
abundance: -; v_gene: TRBV7-3; j_gene: TRBJ2-2; d_gene: -; CDR3aa: CASSLRRWGANGELFF; CDR3nt: TGTGCCAGCAGCTTAAGGAGGTGGGGTGCCAACGGGGAGCTGTTTTTT
abundance: -; v_gene: TRBV28; j_gene: TRBJ2-2; d_gene: -; CDR3aa: CASSKATGGELFF; CDR3nt: TGTGCCAGCAGTAAAGCTACCGGGGGGGAGCTGTTTTTT
abundance: -; v_gene: TRBV4-1; j_gene: TRBJ1-4; d_gene: -; CDR3aa: CASSPAREGEKLFF; CDR3nt: TGCGCCAGCAGCCCCGCCAGGGAGGGGGAAAAACTGTTTTTT
abundance: -; v_gene: TRBV6-5; j_gene: TRBJ2-7; d_gene: TRBD2; CDR3aa: CASSSTSGYNSYEQYF; CDR3nt: TGTGCCAGCAGTTCCACTAGCGGGTATAACTCCTACGAGCAGTACTTC
abundance: -; v_gene: TRBV11-1; j_gene: TRBJ1-1; d_gene: -; CDR3aa: CASTPTGSMNTEAFF; CDR3nt: TGTGCCAGCACCCCGACAGGAAGCATGAACACTGAAGCTTTCTTT
abundance: -; v_gene: TRBV28; j_gene: TRBJ1-5; d_gene: -; CDR3aa: CASRPRGGVRWQPQHF; CDR3nt: TGTGCCAGCAGGCCCCGAGGGGGGGTAAGATGGCAGCCCCAGCATTTT
abundance: -; v_gene: TRBV30; j_gene: TRBJ1-6; d_gene: -; CDR3aa: CAWSGGVTSSYNSPLHF; CDR3nt: TGTGCCTGGAGCGGAGGGGTTACCAGCTCCTATAATTCACCCCTCCACTTT
abundance: -; v_gene: TRBV6-6; j_gene: TRBJ1-5; d_gene: -; CDR3aa: CASTRTVMNQPQHF; CDR3nt: TGTGCCAGCACCCGGACAGTGATGAACCAGCCCCAGCATTTT
abundance: -; v_gene: TRBV6-6; j_gene: TRBJ1-1; d_gene: -; CDR3aa: CASSPQGNTEAFF; CDR3nt: TGTGCCAGCAGCCCCCAGGGAAACACTGAAGCTTTCTTT
abundance: -; v_gene: TRBV10-3; j_gene: TRBJ2-7; d_gene: TRBD2; CDR3aa: CAISEAGLADEQYF; CDR3nt: TGTGCCATCAGTGAGGCAGGACTAGCGGACGAGCAGTACTTC
abundance: -; v_gene: TRBV28; j_gene: TRBJ2-5; d_gene: -; CDR3aa: CASSLRREEETQYF; CDR3nt: TGTGCCAGCAGTTTAAGGCGAGAGGAAGAGACCCAGTACTTC
abundance: few; v_gene: TRBV9; j_gene: TRBJ2-3; d_gene: -; CDR3aa: CASSVAGETDTQYF; CDR3nt: TGTGCCAGCAGCGTAGCGGGGGAGACAGATACGCAGTATTTT
abundance: few; v_gene: TRBV5-1; j_gene: TRBJ2-7; d_gene: TRBD1; CDR3aa: CASRGGQAPSYEQYF; CDR3nt: TGCGCCAGCAGAGGGGGACAGGCCCCTTCCTACGAGCAGTACTTC
abundance: few; v_gene: TRBV30; j_gene: TRBJ1-6; d_gene: -; CDR3aa: CAWSSRRDNSPLHF; CDR3nt: TGTGCCTGGAGCTCGCGACGGGATAATTCACCCCTCCACTTT
abundance: few; v_gene: TRBV11-2; j_gene: TRBJ1-1; d_gene: -; CDR3aa: CASSPGWGGMNTEAFF; CDR3nt: TGTGCCAGCAGCCCCGGGTGGGGGGGGATGAACACTGAAGCTTTCTTT
abundance: -; v_gene: TRBV2; j_gene: TRBJ2-2; d_gene: TRBD2; CDR3aa: CASRTSGRKLVGELFF; CDR3nt: TGTGCCAGCAGGACTAGCGGGAGAAAGTTGGTCGGGGAGCTGTTTTTT
abundance: -; v_gene: TRBV7-2; j_gene: TRBJ2-7; d_gene: TRBD1; CDR3aa: CASSSPGQNYEQYF; CDR3nt: TGTGCCAGCAGCTCCCCGGGACAGAACTACGAGCAGTACTTC
abundance: -; v_gene: TRBV28; j_gene: TRBJ1-5; d_gene: -; CDR3aa: CAKGDQPQHF; CDR3nt: TGTGCCAAGGGGGATCAGCCCCAGCATTTT
abundance: -; v_gene: TRBV29-1; j_gene: TRBJ1-5; d_gene: TRBD1; CDR3aa: CSVGQYVDQPQHF; CDR3nt: TGCAGCGTGGGACAGTATGTAGATCAGCCCCAGCATTTT
abundance: -; v_gene: TRBV7-6; j_gene: TRBJ2-6; d_gene: -; CDR3aa: CASSPRIPGANVLTF; CDR3nt: TGTGCCAGCAGCCCCAGGATTCCTGGGGCCAACGTCCTGACTTTC
abundance: -; v_gene: TRBV7-9; j_gene: TRBJ2-5; d_gene: TRBD1; CDR3aa: CASSLADRGIGETQYF; CDR3nt: TGTGCCAGCAGCTTAGCGGACAGGGGTATTGGAGAGACCCAGTACTTC
abundance: -; v_gene: TRBV7-3; j_gene: TRBJ1-6; d_gene: -; CDR3aa: CASSFSGGLNSPLHF; CDR3nt: TGTGCCAGCAGCTTTTCCGGGGGACTGAATTCACCCCTCCACTTT
abundance: -; v_gene: TRBV30; j_gene: TRBJ2-1; d_gene: -; CDR3aa: CAWDYGQSTGEQFF; CDR3nt: TGTGCCTGGGACTACGGACAATCGACAGGTGAGCAGTTCTTC
abundance: once; v_gene: TRBV2; j_gene: TRBJ2-1; d_gene: TRBD2; CDR3aa: CASSLTSVEQFF; CDR3nt: TGTGCCAGCAGCCTGACTAGCGTAGAGCAGTTCTTC
abundance: -; v_gene: TRBV11-2; j_gene: TRBJ1-5; d_gene: -; CDR3aa: CASSPHGGNQPQHF; CDR3nt: TGTGCCAGCAGCCCCCACGGAGGGAATCAGCCCCAGCATTTT
abundance: few; v_gene: TRBV7-9; j_gene: TRBJ1-3; d_gene: -; CDR3aa: CASSWSGSGNTIYF; CDR3nt: TGTGCCAGCAGCTGGTCGGGATCTGGAAACACCATATATTTT
abundance: -; v_gene: TRBV7-2; j_gene: TRBJ2-1; d_gene: TRBD1; CDR3aa: CASSLERGQGRIF; CDR3nt: TGTGCCAGCAGCTTAGAAAGGGGACAGGGGCGTATCTTC
abundance: -; v_gene: TRBV19; j_gene: TRBJ1-2; d_gene: TRBD1; CDR3aa: CASRPGQGNYGYTF; CDR3nt: TGTGCCAGTAGACCGGGACAGGGAAACTATGGCTACACCTTC